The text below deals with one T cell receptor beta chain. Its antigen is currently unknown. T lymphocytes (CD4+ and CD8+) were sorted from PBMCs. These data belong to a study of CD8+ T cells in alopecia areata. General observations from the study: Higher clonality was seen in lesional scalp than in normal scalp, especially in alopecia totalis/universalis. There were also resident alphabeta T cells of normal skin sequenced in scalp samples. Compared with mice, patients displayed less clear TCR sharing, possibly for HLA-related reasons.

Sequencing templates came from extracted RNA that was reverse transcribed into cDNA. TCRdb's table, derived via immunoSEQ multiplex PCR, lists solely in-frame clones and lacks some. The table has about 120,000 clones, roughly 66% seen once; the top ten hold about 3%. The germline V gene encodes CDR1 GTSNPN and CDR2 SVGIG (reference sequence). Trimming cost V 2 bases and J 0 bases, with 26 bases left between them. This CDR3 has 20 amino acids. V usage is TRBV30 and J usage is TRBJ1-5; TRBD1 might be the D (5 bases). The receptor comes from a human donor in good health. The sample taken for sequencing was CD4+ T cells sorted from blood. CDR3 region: CAWSTGRLHIPVHSNQPQHF. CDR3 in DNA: TGTGCCTGGAGTACGGGACGGCTGCACATTCCCGTCCATAGCAATCAGCCCCAGCATTTT.